One and the same sample provided the 30 T cell receptor beta chains below, sequenced in a study of radiotherapy plus CTLA-4 blockade in lung cancer. Assay used: immunoSEQ multiplex PCR; TCRdb lists only in-frame clones, some missing. The sample includes approximately 50,000 clones, 73% seen only once; the top ten take 3.5%. This sample comprised peripheral blood, obtained from a patient treated with radiotherapy plus ipilimumab. The receptor set was obtained from a human donor with non-small cell lung cancer who had a complete response to radiotherapy plus ipilimumab.

This clone was seen more than once but under ten times. V usage is TRBV28 and J usage is TRBJ2-1; possible D gene TRBD1, 6 bases. V was pared by 5 bases and J by 12 bases, with 14 bases between. Germline V gene lookup returns CDR1 MDHEN and CDR2 SYDVKM. The length of the CDR3 is 12 residues. The CDR3: CASSLSWTAQFF. The CDR3 region has the DNA TGTGCCAGCAGTCTGTCCTGGACAGCGCAGTTCTTC.

This clone was found once. The rearrangement uses TRBV4-1 and TRBJ1-2; tentatively, D is TRBD1 (6 bases). Germline assignment: CDR1 MGHRA and CDR2 YSYEKL. The V gene lost 2 bases and the J gene lost 5 bases, with 12 bases spanning the gap. The CDR3 is 14 amino acids. The CDR3 sequence is CASSQQQGSYGYTF. The CDR3 nucleotides read TGCGCCAGCAGCCAACAACAGGGTAGTTATGGCTACACCTTC.

The chain uses TRBV7-2 and TRBJ2-2, with 10 bases that match TRBD1. Germline values: CDR1 SGHTA, CDR2 FQGNSA. Trimming cost V 1 base and J 9 bases; bases outside gene matches: 5. The CDR3 loop spans 15 amino acids. The CDR3 here is CASSLGGTGDRELFF. CDR3 nucleotide sequence: TGTGCCAGCAGCTTAGGTGGGACAGGGGATAGGGAGCTGTTTTTT. The full variable domain, completed using reference TRBV7-2 and TRBJ2-2, is GAGVSQSPSNKVTEKGKDVELRCDPISGHTALYWYRQSLGQGLEFLIYFQGNSAPDKSGLPSDRFSAERTGGSVSTLTIQRTQQEDSAVYLCASSLGGTGDRELFFGEGSRLTVL.

The V gene is TRBV18, the J gene TRBJ2-7, with D perhaps TRBD1 (6 bases). Deletions cut 3 bases from V and 6 bases from J, with 18 bases between. Germline V gives CDR1 KGHSH, CDR2 LQKENI. This CDR3 has 15 residues. CDR3 loop: CASSPGQPPTGEQYF. The DNA for the CDR3 is TGTGCCAGCTCACCTGGACAGCCGCCCACCGGCGAGCAGTACTTC.

This chain connects TRBV9 to TRBJ2-1; the match to TRBD2 covers 8 bases. CDR3 length equals 15 residues. In germline, CDR1 is SGDLS, CDR2 YYNGEE. Unmatched junction bases numbered 7, after V lost 3 bases and J lost 5 bases. In DNA form, the CDR3 reads TGTGCCAGCAGCGCTGGGCGGGGGGACCACAATGAGCAGTTCTTC. Residues: CASSAGRGDHNEQFF.

This clone was seen a handful of times. The rearrangement uses TRBV2 and TRBJ2-1, with a tentative D call TRBD1 (6 bases). V was pared by 6 bases and J by 0 bases, with 9 bases between. The CDR3 runs to 14 residues. Germline V gene sequence: CDR1 SNHLY, CDR2 FYNNEI. Here the CDR3 DNA reads TGTGCCAGCAGAAGGGGGAGCTCCTACAATGAGCAGTTCTTC. This translates into CASRRGSSYNEQFF.

V is TRBV6-6 and J is TRBJ2-7, with TRBD1 matching 7 bases. The germline V gene has CDR1 MNHNY and CDR2 SVGAGI (reference sequence). This CDR3 comprises 15 residues. J gave up 1 base and V 7 bases, and 10 bases lay outside the gene matches. The CDR3 reads CASIKSGQESYEQYF. The CDR3 DNA is TGTGCCAGCATCAAGAGCGGACAGGAGTCCTACGAGCAGTACTTC.

J is TRBJ2-7 and V is TRBV5-1, with 7 bases that match TRBD1. V dropped 7 bases and J dropped 3; count of bases not matched to a gene: 10. The CDR3 covers 14 residues. Germline lookup yields CDR1 SGHRS and CDR2 YFSETQ. Here the CDR3 reads CASGAPDRHYEQYF. The CDR3 DNA follows: TGCGCCAGCGGGGCTCCGGACAGGCACTACGAGCAGTACTTC.

This chain links TRBV2 with TRBJ2-1; the match to TRBD2 covers 7 bases. J gave up 10 bases and V 4 bases, and 7 bases lay outside the gene matches. The CDR3 runs 13 residues. The V gene's germline CDR1 is SNHLY and CDR2 FYNNEI. CDR3 sequence reads: CASSVLTSAEQFF. CDR3 DNA: TGTGCCAGCAGTGTCCTTACTAGCGCAGAGCAGTTCTTC.

This chain uses TRBV4-2 with TRBJ2-1; the match to TRBD2 covers 14 bases. Trimming removed 2 bases from V and 8 bases from J; junction bases left unmatched: 8. The CDR3 has 17 amino acids. From germline, CDR1 is LGHNA and CDR2 YNFKEQ. The chain's CDR3 is CASSQTPGLAGVDEQFF. CDR3 nucleotides: TGTGCCAGCAGCCAAACCCCGGGACTAGCGGGAGTAGATGAGCAGTTCTTC.

The chain links TRBV27 to TRBJ2-3, with TRBD2 matching 7 bases. There are 18 residues in the CDR3. The germline gives CDR1 MNHEY, CDR2 SMNVEV (reference sequence). V was pared by 5 bases and J by 2 bases, with 16 bases of the junction left unmatched. The chain's CDR3 is CASSPTPMSAGYTDTQYF. CDR3 nucleotide sequence: TGTGCCAGCAGTCCCACCCCGATGTCAGCGGGATACACAGATACGCAGTATTTT.

The chain uses TRBV2 and TRBJ1-4; 7 bases fit TRBD1. Germline CDR1 and CDR2: SNHLY and FYNNEI. The length of the CDR3 is 14 residues. V lost 7 bases and J lost 9; bases outside the gene matches: 11. The CDR3 DNA sequence: TGTGCCAGCAAGGGCCGACAGGGTTCAAAAAAACTGTTTTTT. It translates to CASKGRQGSKKLFF.

The V gene is TRBV6-5, the J gene TRBJ1-1, with a possible D match to TRBD1 (6 bases). The CDR3 sequence is 14 residues long. Germline CDR1 reads MNHEY; CDR2 reads SVGAGI. The V end was cut by 0 bases, the J end by 8 bases, with 13 bases between. CDR3 region: CASSYSGGTNEAFF. The CDR3, as DNA: TGTGCCAGCAGTTACTCGGGGGGGACAAACGAAGCTTTCTTT.

The chain combines TRBV6-5 with TRBJ1-1; 7 bases align to TRBD1. This CDR3 is 12 amino acids long. CDR1 is MNHEY and CDR2 is SVGAGI in the germline V gene. After removal of 6 bases from V and 7 bases from J, the junction contained 5 bases not matched to a gene. The CDR3 is CASRRNRGEAFF. CDR3 in DNA: TGTGCCAGCAGGCGCAACAGGGGTGAAGCTTTCTTT.

This sequence joins TRBV7-2 and TRBJ2-3, with 7 bases that match TRBD1. The V gene end was trimmed by 4 bases and the J gene end by 0 bases; junction bases not matched to a gene: 7. Germline V gene data show CDR1 as SGHTA and CDR2 as FQGNSA. This CDR3 is 16 amino acids long. CDR3 residues: CASSYIPGQSTDTQYF. For the CDR3, the DNA is TGTGCCAGCAGCTATATACCGGGACAGAGCACAGATACGCAGTATTTT.

V gene TRBV5-6 combines with J gene TRBJ1-2, with 7 bases lining up with TRBD1. V trimming: 2 bases; J trimming: 4 bases; junction bases outside the gene matches: 5. The CDR3 length is 14 residues. The germline gives CDR1 SGHDT, CDR2 YYEEEE. CDR3 nucleotide sequence: TGTGCCAGCAGCTTCACAGGGGTGTGCTATGGCTACACCTTC. Translating gives CASSFTGVCYGYTF.

As concerns this clone: Other nucleotide sequences from this sample produce the same CDR3. The chain couples TRBV6-5 to TRBJ1-4, with D possibly matching TRBD1 (6 bases). Germline V gene sequence: CDR1 MNHEY, CDR2 SVGAGI. The CDR3 sequence is 14 residues long. V lost 6 bases and J lost 7, with 15 bases in between. The CDR3 DNA is TGTGCCAGCAGCAGGGGAGGGAGTGGTGAAAAACTGTTTTTT. It encodes CASSRGGSGEKLFF.

The chain couples TRBV9 to TRBJ1-3; 7 positions match TRBD1. With V trimmed by 1 base and J by 0 bases, 7 bases remained unmatched. CDR3 length: 17 residues. Germline values: CDR1 SGDLS, CDR2 YYNGEE. The CDR3 reads CASSVSRGNLSGNTIYF. The CDR3 nucleotides are TGTGCCAGCAGCGTATCCAGGGGGAATCTCTCTGGAAACACCATATATTTT.

This chain joins TRBV5-8 and TRBJ1-2; 9 bases match TRBD1. The CDR3 has 13 amino acids. CDR1 is SGHTS and CDR2 is YDEGEE in the germline V gene. The V gene end was trimmed by 2 bases and the J gene end by 7 bases; junction bases not matched to a gene: 3. The CDR3 region is CASSFGQGFGYTF. The DNA of the CDR3 is TGTGCCAGCAGCTTCGGACAGGGGTTTGGCTACACCTTC.

This clone is a singleton in its sample. V and J are TRBV5-1 and TRBJ1-2; unclear D gene. Trimming left V 2 bases short and J 5 bases short, with 10 bases between. Germline loops: CDR1 SGHRS, CDR2 YFSETQ. This CDR3 spans 13 amino acids. CDR3: CASSFSQYYGYTF. The CDR3 bases are TGCGCCAGCAGCTTTTCACAGTATTATGGCTACACCTTC.

This chain joins TRBV5-1 and TRBJ2-7; 7 bases agree with TRBD1. This CDR3 has 17 amino acids. V shed 0 bases and J 0 bases; nucleotides not matched to a gene: 9. Germline values: CDR1 SGHRS, CDR2 YFSETQ. The CDR3 sequence is CASSLGTGLLLSYEQYF. Here the CDR3 DNA reads TGCGCCAGCAGCTTGGGGACAGGACTTCTACTCTCCTACGAGCAGTACTTC.

V is TRBV2 and J is TRBJ2-1, with 9 bases that match TRBD1. V was clipped by 7 bases and J by 8 bases; unmatched bases: 15. Germline-derived CDR1 and CDR2 are SNHLY and FYNNEI. The CDR3 sequence is 16 residues long. This CDR3 is CASTELGTGLRDEQFF. CDR3 bases: TGTGCCAGCACTGAGCTAGGGACAGGGTTGAGGGATGAGCAGTTCTTC.

V gene TRBV5-1 combines with J gene TRBJ2-7, with D perhaps matching TRBD2 (6 bases). In germline, CDR1 is SGHRS, CDR2 YFSETQ. Trimming removed 3 bases at V and 1 base at J, with 11 bases between. The CDR3 length is 14 residues. CDR3 residues: CASSYRDSSYEQYF. The CDR3 bases are TGCGCCAGCAGCTACCGGGACTCTTCCTACGAGCAGTACTTC.

This clone was detected only a few times. The rearrangement uses TRBV30 and TRBJ2-3, with 7 bases identical to TRBD1. Germline V CDR1 and CDR2: GTSNPN, SVGIG (reference sequence). The CDR3 loop spans 14 amino acids. V gave up 1 base and J gave up 2 bases; unmatched junction bases: 3. The CDR3 nucleotides read TGTGCCTGGAGTGAGGGACAGTACACAGATACGCAGTATTTT. Translating gives CAWSEGQYTDTQYF. The full variable domain, rest sourced from reference TRBV30 and TRBJ2-3, is SQTIHQWPATLVQPVGSPLSLECTVEGTSNPNLYWYRQAAGRGLQLLFYSVGIGQISSEVPQNLSASRPQDRQFILSSKKLLLSDSGFYLCAWSEGQYTDTQYFGPGTRLTVL.

The rearrangement uses TRBV5-8 and TRBJ2-2, with 10 bases lining up with TRBD1. The CDR3 has 16 amino acids. J lost 4 bases, V lost 3 bases, and 6 bases had no gene match. Germline assignment: CDR1 SGHTS and CDR2 YDEGEE. In DNA form, the CDR3 reads TGTGCCAGCAGCTACAAGCGGGACAGGGGCACCGGGGAGCTGTTTTTT. This codes for CASSYKRDRGTGELFF.

The J gene is TRBJ2-1, the V gene TRBV5-8, with 7 bases that match TRBD2. Germline V gene lookup returns CDR1 SGHTS and CDR2 YDEGEE. The V and J ends lost 5 bases and 2 bases, in that order; junction bases with no gene match: 10. The CDR3 runs to 16 residues. CDR3 bases: TGTGCCAGCAGTCTACAAGGCGGGAGAGCCTACAATGAGCAGTTCTTC. Its translation: CASSLQGGRAYNEQFF.

The chain links TRBV19 to TRBJ2-5, with D maybe TRBD2 (6 bases). The CDR3 contains 15 residues. Germline CDR1 reads LNHDA; CDR2 reads SQIVND (reference sequence). Trimming stripped 3 bases from V and 0 bases from J, with 11 bases between. The CDR3 nucleotides are TGTGCCAGTAGTATGGCTAGCGCGAACCAAGAGACCCAGTACTTC. It yields the protein CASSMASANQETQYF.

The chain has TRBV4-1 and TRBJ2-1, with D perhaps TRBD2 (6 bases). Trimming took off 3 bases at V and 5 bases at J, with 11 bases between the two ends. Germline values: CDR1 MGHRA, CDR2 YSYEKL. There are 14 residues in the CDR3. The CDR3 nucleotides read TGCGCCAGCAGCCATCAGGAGGGGCACAATGAGCAGTTCTTC. This sequence encodes CASSHQEGHNEQFF.

This chain's CDR3 is CASSIPSGNDEQYF. The CDR3 DNA sequence: TGTGCCAGCAGTATTCCTAGCGGGAACGACGAGCAGTACTTC. This sequence joins TRBV28 and TRBJ2-7, with 9 positions matching TRBD2. This CDR3 has 14 residues. V shed 5 bases and J 5 bases; nucleotides not matched to a gene: 7. The germline gives CDR1 MDHEN, CDR2 SYDVKM.

The V call is TRBV30, the J call TRBJ1-1, with TRBD1 identical over 8 bases. Unmatched junction bases numbered 3, after V lost 5 bases and J lost 4 bases. Germline V CDR1 and CDR2: GTSNPN, SVGIG (reference sequence). CDR3 length equals 12 residues. For the CDR3, the DNA is TGTGCCTGGGGACAGGGTGGCACTGAAGCTTTCTTT. Amino acid sequence: CAWGQGGTEAFF.